These 8 T cell receptor beta chains share one sample of origin, sequenced in a study of Graves' ophthalmopathy and Graves' hyperthyroidism. Using RNA transcripts, the TCR beta CDR3 regions were amplified. In the first round, RT-PCR was carried out with HTBI primers, and a multiplex PCR formed the second round. In TCRdb, the multiplex PCR reads were re-called with MiXCR into one record per CDR3 protein. The repertoire consists of about 400,000 distinct CDR3 sequences, with 18% occurring once and the leading ten covering 1.5% to 2%. The material sequenced was peripheral blood. These receptors all come from a woman in her late teens or twenties with Graves' ophthalmopathy.

There are many counts of this clonotype. As DNA, the CDR3 is TGTGCCAGCAGCTTGTACAGGGGAGATCAGCCCCAGCATTTT. Protein: CASSLYRGDQPQHF. The chain couples TRBV5-6 to TRBJ1-5; TRBD1 aligns across 7 bases. V was clipped by 1 base and J by 5 bases; unmatched bases: 3. This CDR3 spans 14 amino acids. The germline CDR1 and CDR2 sequences are SGHDT and YYEEEE.

This clonotype was counted many times. This rearrangement joins TRBV7-3 to TRBJ2-7; D gene unclear. The V end was cut by 7 bases, the J end by 3 bases, with 16 bases between. Germline CDR1 reads SGHTA; CDR2 reads FQGTGA. The CDR3 sequence is 14 residues long. CDR3: CASTLPDEVYEQYF. CDR3 coding DNA: TGTGCCAGCACCCTCCCCGACGAGGTCTACGAGCAGTACTTC.

This clonotype was seen ten or more times. The gene calls are TRBV12-3 or TRBV12-4 and TRBJ2-7, with TRBD2 identical over 12 bases. With 4 bases clipped from V and 5 bases from J, the junction kept 9 bases outside the gene matches. This CDR3 has 16 residues. CDR3 in amino acids: CASSYLAGGVRDEQYF. The CDR3, as DNA: TGTGCCAGCAGTTATCTAGCGGGAGGGGTCAGGGACGAGCAGTACTTC.

This clonotype was observed at least ten times. The chain uses TRBV12-3 or TRBV12-4 and TRBJ1-6, with TRBD1 matching 7 bases. Trimming cost V 6 bases and J 9 bases; bases outside gene matches: 8. The CDR3 is made up of 14 amino acids. The CDR3 DNA reads as TGTGCCAGCAGAAGAGGACAGGTTCTTTCACCCCTCCACTTT. Encoded protein: CASRRGQVLSPLHF.

This clonotype was detected many times. V and J are TRBV6-1 and TRBJ2-7; 7 nucleotides align to TRBD1. V was pared by 7 bases and J by 2 bases, with 11 bases of the junction left unmatched. There are 15 residues in the CDR3. From germline, CDR1 is MNHNS and CDR2 SASEGT. CDR3 sequence (DNA): TGTGCCAGCAACACGCTAGACAGGGTCCCCTACGAGCAGTACTTC. Residues: CASNTLDRVPYEQYF.

This chain joins TRBV29-1 and TRBJ1-3; a weak D match, TRBD1 (5 bases). This CDR3 comprises 15 residues. Trimming took 4 bases from V and 3 from J, leaving 16 bases between them. The V gene's germline CDR1 is SQVTM and CDR2 ANQGSEA. The CDR3 spells CSVVTGGTFGNTIYF. The DNA of the CDR3 is TGCAGCGTTGTCACCGGAGGGACGTTTGGAAACACCATATATTTT.

The table lists this clonotype with a few counts. This chain joins TRBV11-3 and TRBJ2-2; weak D call: TRBD2 (5 bases). Per germline, CDR1 SGHNT and CDR2 YENEEA. There are 14 residues in the CDR3. V lost 1 base, J lost 7 bases, and 10 bases lay in between. As DNA, the CDR3 is TGTGCCAGCAGCTTAGTATCCGGGGTCGGGGAGCTGTTTTTT. Translation: CASSLVSGVGELFF.

This clonotype was recorded many times. J is TRBJ2-7 and V is TRBV20-1; 8 bases align to TRBD1. Germline V gene lookup returns CDR1 DFQATT and CDR2 SNEGSKA (reference sequence). The CDR3 extends over 13 amino acids. After removal of 3 bases from V and 5 bases from J, the junction contained 6 bases not matched to a gene. The CDR3 DNA reads TGCAGTGCTAGGAGGACAGGGAATAACGAGCAGTACTTC. Translated, it gives CSARRTGNNEQYF.